This T cell receptor (beta chain) stems from a study of CD8+CD57+ T cells in acquired aplastic anemia. Study-wide results and limits: Roughly 31 CD8+ CDR3 sequences were shared between patients and controls. No significant difference in CD8+ Simpson's diversity was found between patients and controls.

For sequencing, patients were chosen who had shown expansion of CD8+CD57+ cells by flow cytometry. In the case of this clonotype: Its specificity is not known.

The TCR beta profiling, which covered VDJ combination and CDR3 sequence, was carried out using genomic DNA as the template. TCRdb processed the reads anew with MiXCR; each CDR3 protein has one entry. This table has approximately 300,000 distinct CDR3 sequences, roughly 59% appearing once. Germline loops: CDR1 SEHNR, CDR2 FQNEAQ (reference sequence). This CDR3 region has 17 residues. The V segment lost 5 bases and the J segment 3 bases; nucleotides outside the gene matches: 12. The receptor was derived from a human donor with aplastic anemia. The chain has TRBV7-9 and TRBJ2-3, with 9 bases identical to TRBD1. Sequencing was done on a sample of sorted CD4+, CD8+, or CD8+CD57+ T cells (not recorded which) from PBMCs. The CDR3 bases are TGTGCCAGCAGCCCCCAACCCGGGACAGGGAAGACAGATACGCAGTATTTT. As protein: CASSPQPGTGKTDTQYF. Supplemented by reference TRBV7-9 and TRBJ2-3, the full variable domain reads DTGVSQNPRHKITKRGQNVTFRCDPISEHNRLYWYRQTLGQGPEFLTYFQNEAQLEKSRLLSDRFSAERPKGSFSTLEIQRTEQGDSAMYLCASSPQPGTGKTDTQYFGPGTRLTVL.